This TCR beta chain was identified in a study of Tregs in tolerant kidney transplant recipients. Unstimulated Tregs (CD4+CD25+CD127-) and CD4+CD25- non-Tregs were sorted from PBMCs. The CDR3 is made up of 14 amino acids. Germline V gene data show CDR1 as SGHTA and CDR2 as FQGNSA. Unmatched junction bases numbered 3, after V lost 3 bases and J lost 4 bases. To note about this clone: Its antigen is still unknown. Other DNA sequences of this sample code for an identical CDR3.

Libraries were prepared by immunoSEQ multiplex PCR; TCRdb keeps only in-frame clonotypes and omits some of them. Of fewer than 80,000 clones in the sample, roughly 98% were seen once. Points from the study as a whole: The small number of patients limits these findings pending further validation. Donor-specific Treg expansion exceeded global Treg expansion in tolerant patients, suggesting antigen drive. Activated donor B cell expansion appeared to reveal the most relevant donor-specific TCRbeta repertoire.

The TCR comes from a human donor who received a combined kidney and bone marrow transplant. The chain carries TRBV7-2 and TRBJ2-7, with 10 bases identical to TRBD2. The sequenced sample was Tregs from blood, obtained before the transplant. Here the CDR3 reads CASSFGLAAYEQYF. The DNA for the CDR3 is TGTGCCAGCAGCTTCGGACTAGCGGCTTACGAGCAGTACTTC.